Each of the 3 T cell receptor beta chains below was sequenced from the same sample in a study of naive and memory T cell subsets. The beta constant-region primer was an equimolar mix of two oligonucleotides covering TRBC1 and TRBC2. TCRdb recomputed calls from the UMI-ligation and nested PCR reads with MiXCR, one row per CDR3 protein. Of under 150,000 distinct CDR3 sequences listed, around 15% are singletons. Material for sequencing was naive CD4+ T cells from blood. The receptors were sampled from a human donor in good health.

This clonotype was seen a few times. The chain couples TRBV20-1 to TRBJ2-7; D may be TRBD1 (5 bases). The CDR3 extends over 17 amino acids. Trimming cost V 0 bases and J 3 bases, with 21 bases left between them. From germline, CDR1 is DFQATT and CDR2 SNEGSKA (reference sequence). The CDR3 DNA reads TGCAGTGCTAGAGATGGCCAGGGTTTCCCCATTGACTACGAGCAGTACTTC. Encoded protein: CSARDGQGFPIDYEQYF.

This clonotype has only one observation. V and J are TRBV10-1 and TRBJ1-6, with unresolved D. There are 15 residues in the CDR3. The V end was cut by 0 bases, the J end by 9 bases, with 12 bases between. Germline lookup yields CDR1 WNHNN and CDR2 SYGVQD (reference sequence). CDR3 nucleotides: TGCGCCAGCAGTGAGTCGAGCGCCCGGGGTTCACCCCTCCACTTT. This sequence encodes CASSESSARGSPLHF.

This clonotype was seen only a few times. The genes are TRBV7-9 and TRBJ2-6, with D perhaps assigned TRBD1 or TRBD2 (5 bases each). The CDR3 extends over 19 amino acids. CDR1 is SEHNR, CDR2 FQNEAQ, per germline (reference sequence). V shed 5 bases and J shed 0 bases, with 20 bases lying between them. The CDR3 region is CASSANFGTRGSGANVLTF. In DNA, the CDR3 is TGTGCCAGCAGCGCCAACTTTGGGACCCGCGGCTCTGGGGCCAACGTCCTGACTTTC. Full variable domain (remainder filled in from reference TRBV7-9 and TRBJ2-6): DTGVSQNPRHKITKRGQNVTFRCDPISEHNRLYWYRQTLGQGPEFLTYFQNEAQLEKSRLLSDRFSAERPKGSFSTLEIQRTEQGDSAMYLCASSANFGTRGSGANVLTFGAGSRLTVL.